These 15 T cell receptor beta chains originate from one sample sequenced in a study of identical twins. TCRdb fed the 5' RACE reads into MiXCR, producing one record per CDR3 protein. The repertoire holds a few hundred thousand distinct CDR3 sequences, with roughly 9.9% as singletons. These data are also associated with another study on yellow fever vaccine responses in identical twins.

The sample consisted of PBMCs. Receptors originate from a woman under 30 in good health.

As regards this clonotype: With a much larger clone just one base away, this may be a read error. The rearrangement joins TRBV5-5 to TRBJ2-3, with 13 bases lining up with TRBD2. This CDR3 region has 15 residues. Germline lookup yields CDR1 SGHKS and CDR2 YYEKEE (reference sequence). The ends lost 3 bases at V and 4 bases at J; junction bases unmatched: 2. The CDR3 bases are TGTGCCAGCAGCTGGACTAGCGGGAGCTCAGATACGCAGTATTTT. Protein: CASSWTSGSSDTQYF.

This clonotype was counted at least ten times. The V and J genes are TRBV12-3 or TRBV12-4 and TRBJ2-1; the match to TRBD2 covers 8 bases. V trimming: 0 bases; J trimming: 6 bases; junction bases outside the gene matches: 4. The CDR3 extends over 15 amino acids. The CDR3 here is CASSLAAGAFNEQFF. In DNA, the CDR3 is TGTGCCAGCAGTTTAGCAGCGGGGGCCTTCAATGAGCAGTTCTTC.

The V and J genes are TRBV4-3 and TRBJ1-3, with TRBD1 as a possible D gene (5 bases). This CDR3 contains 16 residues. V dropped 1 base and J dropped 2 bases, with 12 bases sitting between them. Per germline, CDR1 LGHNA and CDR2 YSLEER. CDR3 in amino acids: CASSQALDSTGNTIYF. The CDR3 region has the DNA TGCGCCAGCAGCCAAGCTCTAGACAGTACTGGAAACACCATATATTTT.

V is TRBV28 and J is TRBJ2-7, with D perhaps matching TRBD1 (6 bases). Trimming pared 5 bases from V and 3 bases from J, leaving 17 bases between. Germline lookup yields CDR1 MDHEN and CDR2 SYDVKM. CDR3 length: 15 residues. The CDR3 loop is CASSLNGPGDYEQYF. The DNA of the CDR3 is TGTGCCAGCAGTCTTAACGGACCAGGGGACTACGAGCAGTACTTC.

The chain carries TRBV7-6 and TRBJ1-4; perhaps TRBD1 as D (5 bases). Trimming removed 1 base from V and 11 bases from J, with 11 bases in between. The CDR3 is 13 residues long. Germline CDR1 and CDR2: SGHVS and FNYEAQ. The CDR3 DNA reads TGTGCCAGCAGCTTAGAGCAGGGTGGGAAACTGTTTTTT. Translation: CASSLEQGGKLFF.

The chain combines TRBV28 with TRBJ2-7, with 9 bases fitting TRBD1. Germline trimming cut 1 base from V and 0 bases from J; bases unmatched to any gene: 13. The CDR3 covers 19 residues. Germline CDR1 MDHEN, CDR2 SYDVKM. The CDR3 coding sequence is TGTGCCAGCAGTTTATTCCCGCCCGAATCGACAGGGGGCTCCTACGAGCAGTACTTC. Amino acids: CASSLFPPESTGGSYEQYF.

The chain uses TRBV2 and TRBJ2-7; TRBD2 matches 10 bases. After removal of 5 bases from V and 3 bases from J, the junction contained 7 bases not matched to a gene. CDR1 and CDR2 (germline): SNHLY, FYNNEI. The CDR3 has 15 residues. CDR3 sequence: CASSYLAGEHYEQYF. The CDR3 nucleotides read TGTGCCAGCAGTTACCTAGCGGGAGAGCACTACGAGCAGTACTTC.

Only a few counts were recorded for this clonotype. The chain links TRBV28 to TRBJ2-4; D ambiguous. The CDR3 totals 15 residues. Per the germline V gene, CDR1 is MDHEN and CDR2 is SYDVKM. The V end lost 3 bases, the J end lost 0 bases, and 9 bases lay between the germline ends. The CDR3 DNA follows: TGTGCCAGCAGTTTTCGATCGGTAGCCAAAAACATTCAGTACTTC. Protein: CASSFRSVAKNIQYF.

This clonotype was counted only a few times. The V call is TRBV5-1, the J call TRBJ2-2; the match to TRBD1 covers 8 bases. V lost 6 bases, J lost 1 base, and 8 bases stayed unmatched. Germline lookup yields CDR1 SGHRS and CDR2 YFSETQ. This CDR3 is built from 16 residues. DNA for the CDR3: TGCGCCAGCACGCAGGGGGCGAAGAGGAACACCGGGGAGCTGTTTTTT. Translation gives CASTQGAKRNTGELFF.

This clonotype was seen only a few times. The chain couples TRBV5-4 to TRBJ2-7; 7 positions agree with TRBD1. The CDR3 is made up of 13 amino acids. The trim removed 3 bases at V and 5 bases at J, leaving 5 bases unmatched. CDR1 and CDR2 (germline): SGHNT, YYREEE (reference sequence). This CDR3 reads CASSSTGYDEQYF. The CDR3 DNA is TGTGCCAGCAGCTCGACAGGGTATGACGAGCAGTACTTC.

The chain uses TRBV7-3 and TRBJ2-1; D unclear. Germline lookup yields CDR1 SGHTA and CDR2 FQGTGA. The CDR3 has 16 amino acids. Trimming took off 5 bases at V and 0 bases at J, with 14 bases between the two ends. In nucleotides, the CDR3 is TGTGCCAGCAGCCCCCAGGACCGTCGCTCCTACAATGAGCAGTTCTTC. Translation: CASSPQDRRSYNEQFF. The whole variable domain, filled in from reference TRBV7-3 and TRBJ2-1, reads GAGVSQTPSNKVTEKGKYVELRCDPISGHTALYWYRQSLGQGPEFLIYFQGTGAADDSGLPNDRFFAVRPEGSVSTLKIQRTERGDSAVYLCASSPQDRRSYNEQFFGPGTRLTVL.

V usage is TRBV5-5 and J usage is TRBJ2-1; 7 bases line up with TRBD2. This CDR3 has 16 residues. Germline CDR1 reads SGHKS; CDR2 reads YYEKEE (reference sequence). V lost 5 bases to trimming and J lost 0 bases; unmatched junction nucleotides: 8. This CDR3 reads CASSWEGLGSYNEQFF. The CDR3 DNA sequence: TGTGCCAGCAGTTGGGAGGGGTTGGGCTCCTACAATGAGCAGTTCTTC.

This clonotype was seen more than once but under ten times. The chain employs TRBV7-9 and TRBJ2-1; possibly TRBD1 or TRBD2 for D (6 bases each). Trimming stripped 4 bases from V and 5 bases from J, with 18 bases between. In germline, CDR1 is SEHNR, CDR2 FQNEAQ (reference sequence). This CDR3 has 16 amino acids. The DNA of the CDR3 is TGTGCCAGCAGCTCAGACCCCCCCGGGGGCAACAATGAGCAGTTCTTC. As protein: CASSSDPPGGNNEQFF.

The rearrangement links TRBV30 to TRBJ2-3; D is ambiguous. The length of the CDR3 is 14 residues. The germline CDR1 and CDR2 sequences are GTSNPN and SVGIG (reference sequence). V was trimmed by 6 bases and J by 0 bases, leaving 13 bases between them. The CDR3 region is CACPVAGSTDTQYF. The CDR3, as DNA: TGTGCCTGCCCCGTGGCCGGAAGCACAGATACGCAGTATTTT.

The table lists this clonotype with many counts. The gene calls are TRBV12-3 or TRBV12-4 and TRBJ2-5; 7 positions match TRBD2. CDR3 length: 16 residues. After removal of 2 bases from V and 1 base from J, the junction contained 7 bases not matched to a gene. Written as DNA, the CDR3 is TGTGCCAGCAGTTTACTTGTGGGAGGGAGCCAAGAGACCCAGTACTTC. Translating it yields CASSLLVGGSQETQYF.